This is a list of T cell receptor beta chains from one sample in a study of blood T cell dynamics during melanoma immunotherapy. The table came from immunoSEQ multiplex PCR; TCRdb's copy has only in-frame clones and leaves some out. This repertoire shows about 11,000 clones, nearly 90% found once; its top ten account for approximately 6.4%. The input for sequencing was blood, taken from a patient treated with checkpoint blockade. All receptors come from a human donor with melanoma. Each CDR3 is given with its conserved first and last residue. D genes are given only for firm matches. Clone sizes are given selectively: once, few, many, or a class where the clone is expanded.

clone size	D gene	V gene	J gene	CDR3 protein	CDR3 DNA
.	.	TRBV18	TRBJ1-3	CASSPPSQPGDTIYF	TGTGCCAGCTCACCACCTTCGCAGCCCGGGGACACCATATATTTT
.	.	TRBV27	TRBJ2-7	CASSFWGNEQYF	TGTGCCAGCAGTTTCTGGGGCAACGAGCAGTACTTC
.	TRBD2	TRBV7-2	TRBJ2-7	CASSFLPGGDNEQYF	TGTGCCAGCAGCTTTCTGCCGGGGGGTGATAACGAGCAGTACTTC
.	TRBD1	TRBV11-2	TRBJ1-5	CASSLAGGGNQPQHF	TGTGCCAGCAGCTTAGCAGGGGGAGGCAATCAGCCCCAGCATTTT
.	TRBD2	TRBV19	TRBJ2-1	CASSISGGANEQFF	TGTGCCAGTAGTATAAGCGGGGGGGCGAATGAGCAGTTCTTC
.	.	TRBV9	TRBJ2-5	CASSVGASGVSGQETQYF	TGTGCCAGCAGCGTAGGTGCGAGCGGCGTTTCAGGCCAAGAGACCCAGTACTTC
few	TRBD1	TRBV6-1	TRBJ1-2	CASSETGLGGYTF	TGTGCCAGCAGTGAGACAGGGCTGGGCGGCTACACCTTC
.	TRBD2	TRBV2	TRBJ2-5	CASSEVWLAGEQETQYF	TGTGCCAGCAGTGAAGTTTGGCTAGCGGGTGAACAAGAGACCCAGTACTTC
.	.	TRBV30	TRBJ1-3	CAWSGGGNTIYF	TGTGCCTGGAGTGGGGGTGGAAACACCATATATTTT
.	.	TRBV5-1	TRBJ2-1	CASSLGGNSYNEQFF	TGCGCCAGCAGCTTGGGAGGGAACTCCTACAATGAGCAGTTCTTC